A single sample is the source of the 8 T cell receptor beta chains below, sequenced in a study of blood T cell repertoires in COVID-19. Data came from immunoSEQ multiplex PCR; TCRdb stores just in-frame clones and leaves some out. The data hold under 150,000 clones, with about 85% observed a single time. Sequencing was performed on peripheral blood. These receptors were taken from a woman aged 40-49 years with active or convalescent COVID-19.

V usage is TRBV6-5 and J usage is TRBJ1-2; maybe TRBD1 (6 bases). Trimming took 5 bases from V and 3 from J, leaving 13 bases between them. Germline values: CDR1 MNHEY, CDR2 SVGAGI. The CDR3 is 14 amino acids. Here the CDR3 DNA reads TGTGCCAGCAGTCCTCCTGGACAGCACTATGGCTACACCTTC. Translation gives CASSPPGQHYGYTF.

Only one count was recorded for this clone. The CDR3 region is CASSPRDKGRYTF. The CDR3 DNA sequence: TGTGCCAGCAGCCCCCGGGACAAAGGTCGCTACACCTTC. The gene calls are TRBV6-5 and TRBJ1-2; a possible D gene is TRBD1 (6 bases). Trimming removed 6 bases from V and 9 bases from J, with 17 bases in between. This CDR3 contains 13 residues. From germline, CDR1 is MNHEY and CDR2 SVGAGI.

The chain employs TRBV5-1 and TRBJ2-3; a possible D gene is TRBD2 (5 bases). Germline V gene lookup returns CDR1 SGHRS and CDR2 YFSETQ. The ends were cut back, 4 bases at V and 2 bases at J, with 14 bases in the middle. The CDR3 totals 15 residues. CDR3 coding DNA: TGCGCCAGCAGCCCCCAGGACTCGTACACAGATACGCAGTATTTT. Amino acids: CASSPQDSYTDTQYF.

The chain couples TRBV6-1 to TRBJ1-1; D unclear. This CDR3 region has 13 residues. Germline V lookup: CDR1 MNHNS, CDR2 SASEGT. V lost 1 base, J lost 7 bases, and 10 bases lay in between. In DNA, the CDR3 is TGTGCCAGCAGTGAAGTCCGGGTAAGTGAAGCTTTCTTT. Translated: CASSEVRVSEAFF.

The chain couples TRBV19 to TRBJ1-4; 8 nucleotides match TRBD1. The CDR3 consists of 15 residues. Germline V gene sequence: CDR1 LNHDA, CDR2 SQIVND (reference sequence). V was pared by 7 bases and J by 2 bases, with 6 bases of the junction left unmatched. CDR3 nucleotides: TGTGCCAGTACCCAAAACAGGGGGACTAATGAAAAACTGTTTTTT. Its protein product is CASTQNRGTNEKLFF.

The chain carries TRBV9 and TRBJ2-2; D gene uncertain. The germline V and J ends were trimmed by 3 bases and 7 bases, with 10 bases remaining between them. The CDR3 length is 13 residues. The germline CDR1 and CDR2 sequences are SGDLS and YYNGEE. The CDR3 here is CASSERLVGELFF. The CDR3, as DNA: TGTGCCAGCAGCGAAAGATTAGTCGGGGAGCTGTTTTTT.

The chain couples TRBV2 to TRBJ1-1; TRBD1 matches at 10 bases. The length of the CDR3 is 15 residues. The V gene's germline CDR1 is SNHLY and CDR2 FYNNEI. The ends lost 8 bases at V and 1 base at J; junction bases unmatched: 7. CDR3 in amino acids: CASVRQGAGNTEAFF. CDR3 nucleotides: TGTGCCAGCGTCAGACAGGGGGCAGGGAACACTGAAGCTTTCTTT.

The chain joins TRBV28 to TRBJ1-4, with D perhaps matching TRBD1 (6 bases). The V gene's germline CDR1 is MDHEN and CDR2 SYDVKM. This CDR3 spans 15 amino acids. Trimming removed 3 bases from V and 5 bases from J, with 13 bases in between. The CDR3 DNA reads TGTGCCAGCAGTTTCTGGGGGCAGGGGAATGAAAAACTGTTTTTT. It specifies CASSFWGQGNEKLFF.